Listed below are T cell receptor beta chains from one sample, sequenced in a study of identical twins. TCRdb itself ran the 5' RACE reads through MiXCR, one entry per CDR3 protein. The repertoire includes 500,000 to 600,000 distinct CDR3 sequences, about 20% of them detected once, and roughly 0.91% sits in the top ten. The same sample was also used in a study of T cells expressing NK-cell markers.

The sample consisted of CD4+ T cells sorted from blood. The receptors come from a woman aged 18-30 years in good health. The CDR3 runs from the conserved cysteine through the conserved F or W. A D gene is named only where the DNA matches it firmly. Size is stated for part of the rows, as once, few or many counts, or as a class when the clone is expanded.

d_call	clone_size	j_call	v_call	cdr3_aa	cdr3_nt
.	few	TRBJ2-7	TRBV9	CASRWRDGPYEQYF	TGTGCCAGCCGCTGGCGGGACGGACCCTACGAGCAGTACTTC
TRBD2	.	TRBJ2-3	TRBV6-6	CATRLASTDTQYF	TGTGCCACGAGACTAGCTTCCACAGATACGCAGTATTTT
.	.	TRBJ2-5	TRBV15	CATSSPQPGHSSSTQYF	TGTGCCACCAGCAGTCCCCAACCGGGACACTCTAGTTCCACCCAGTACTTC
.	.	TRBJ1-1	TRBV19	CASNALVAGNTEAFF	TGTGCCAGTAATGCCCTAGTCGCAGGTAATACTGAAGCTTTCTTT
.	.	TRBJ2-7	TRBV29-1	CSVETPHPSYEQYF	TGCAGCGTTGAGACACCCCACCCCTCCTACGAGCAGTACTTC
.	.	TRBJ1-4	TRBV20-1	CSARGNEKLFF	TGCAGTGCTAGGGGGAATGAAAAACTGTTTTTT
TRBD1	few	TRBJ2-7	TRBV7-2	CASSPQRTGREQYF	TGTGCCAGCAGCCCGCAAAGGACAGGGCGCGAGCAGTACTTC
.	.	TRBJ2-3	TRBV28	CASSLPLRADTQYF	TGTGCCAGCAGTTTACCGCTTAGGGCAGATACGCAGTATTTT
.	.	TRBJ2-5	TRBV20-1	CSATTPRGVGETQYF	TGCAGTGCCACGACCCCTAGGGGAGTGGGAGAGACCCAGTACTTC
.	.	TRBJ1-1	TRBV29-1	CSVAARGGAAEAFF	TGCAGCGTTGCCGCTAGGGGGGGGGCCGCTGAAGCTTTCTTT
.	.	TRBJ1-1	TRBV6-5	CASSTGSLGDFF	TGTGCCAGCAGTACAGGTTCTCTTGGTGATTTCTTT
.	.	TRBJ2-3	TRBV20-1	CSATAFTRTDTQYF	TGCAGTGCTACAGCCTTTACTAGGACAGATACGCAGTATTTT
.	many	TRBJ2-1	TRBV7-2	CASSLAPGAYNEQFF	TGTGCCAGCAGCTTAGCCCCGGGCGCCTACAATGAGCAGTTCTTC
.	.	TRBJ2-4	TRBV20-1	CSARERTPMDIQYF	TGCAGTGCTAGAGAGAGGACACCAATGGACATTCAGTACTTC
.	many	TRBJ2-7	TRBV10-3	CAISERQASYEQYF	TGTGCCATCTCCGAGCGGCAAGCCTCCTACGAGCAGTACTTC
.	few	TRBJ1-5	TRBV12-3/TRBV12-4	CASSPPGYGNQPQHF	TGTGCCAGCAGTCCCCCAGGGTATGGGAATCAGCCCCAGCATTTT
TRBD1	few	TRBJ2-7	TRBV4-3	CASSQAYGQEVYEQYF	TGCGCCAGCAGCCAAGCGTACGGACAGGAGGTCTACGAGCAGTACTTC